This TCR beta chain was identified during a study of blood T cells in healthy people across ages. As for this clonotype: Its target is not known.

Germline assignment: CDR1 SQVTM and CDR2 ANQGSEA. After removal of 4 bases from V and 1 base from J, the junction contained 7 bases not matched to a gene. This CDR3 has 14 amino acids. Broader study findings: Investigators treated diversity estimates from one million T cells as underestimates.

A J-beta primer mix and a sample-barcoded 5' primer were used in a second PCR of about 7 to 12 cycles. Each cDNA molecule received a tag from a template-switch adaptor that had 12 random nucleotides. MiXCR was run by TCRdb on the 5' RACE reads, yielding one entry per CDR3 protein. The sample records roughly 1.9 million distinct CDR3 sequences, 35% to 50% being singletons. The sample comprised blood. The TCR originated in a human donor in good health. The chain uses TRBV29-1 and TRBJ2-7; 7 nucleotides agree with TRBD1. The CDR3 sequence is CSVGGLRGSYEQYF. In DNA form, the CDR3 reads TGCAGCGTTGGAGGCCTCAGGGGGTCCTACGAGCAGTACTTC.